Following are 30 T cell receptor beta chains from one sample sequenced in a study of blood T cell repertoires in COVID-19. Libraries were prepared by immunoSEQ multiplex PCR; TCRdb keeps only in-frame clonotypes and omits some of them. The table lists 200,000 to 300,000 clones, 75% to 90% of them singletons. The sample was PBMCs or T cells enriched from blood (not recorded which). Receptors were obtained from a woman aged 25 to 39 who had recovered from COVID-19.

This rearrangement joins TRBV7-2 to TRBJ2-6, with D possibly being TRBD2 (6 bases). In germline, CDR1 is SGHTA, CDR2 FQGNSA. The V end was cut by 5 bases, the J end by 0 bases, with 14 bases between. The CDR3 totals 17 residues. The CDR3 region has the DNA TGTGCCAGCAGCCCAGGTCGGGGGAACTCTGGGGCCAACGTCCTGACTTTC. Translating it yields CASSPGRGNSGANVLTF.

This sequence joins TRBV28 and TRBJ1-1; D is perhaps TRBD1 (6 bases). V shed 7 bases and J shed 1 base, with 25 bases lying between them. The CDR3 runs to 18 residues. The germline CDR1 and CDR2 sequences are MDHEN and SYDVKM. DNA for the CDR3: TGTGCCAGCACCTCAGGGGCAGCGGCTGGCCTGGGGAACACTGAAGCTTTCTTT. Translated: CASTSGAAAGLGNTEAFF.

This chain uses TRBV5-1 with TRBJ2-1, with D perhaps TRBD1 (5 bases). Trimming left V 2 bases short and J 3 bases short, with 12 bases between. Germline CDR1 reads SGHRS; CDR2 reads YFSETQ. This CDR3 has 15 residues. The CDR3: CASSFGAASYNEQFF. The CDR3 nucleotides read TGCGCCAGCAGCTTTGGGGCAGCGAGCTACAATGAGCAGTTCTTC.

The CDR3: CASSSRGARSNTEAFF. The CDR3 region has the DNA TGTGCCAGCAGTTCCCGTGGGGCGCGAAGTAACACTGAAGCTTTCTTT. This rearrangement joins TRBV28 to TRBJ1-1, with D perhaps TRBD1 (5 bases). The CDR3 has 16 residues. The V end lost 4 bases, the J end lost 2 bases, and 17 bases lay between the germline ends. Germline CDR1 reads MDHEN; CDR2 reads SYDVKM.

The V and J genes are TRBV5-1 and TRBJ1-5; D gene unclear. The CDR3 runs 15 residues. CDR1 SGHRS and CDR2 YFSETQ come from the germline V gene. V was pared by 0 bases and J by 2 bases, with 9 bases between. CDR3: CASSLGSAGNQPQHF. In DNA, the CDR3 is TGCGCCAGCAGCTTGGGCAGTGCAGGCAATCAGCCCCAGCATTTT.

V usage is TRBV7-9 and J usage is TRBJ2-2, with 12 bases lining up with TRBD1. This CDR3 is built from 17 residues. Trimming at V came to 3 bases and at J to 7 bases, leaving 9 bases not matched to a gene. CDR1 SEHNR and CDR2 FQNEAQ come from the germline V gene (reference sequence). This CDR3 is CASSLITGQGAGGELFF. CDR3 DNA: TGTGCCAGCAGCTTGATAACGGGACAGGGGGCCGGCGGGGAGCTGTTTTTT.

V and J are TRBV19 and TRBJ2-7; D is possibly TRBD2 (6 bases). V lost 5 bases to trimming and J lost 5 bases, with 16 bases between them. The length of the CDR3 is 14 residues. Germline V gives CDR1 LNHDA, CDR2 SQIVND (reference sequence). The DNA of the CDR3 is TGTGCCAGTAGTGGGTCGGGGGTCCCTAACGAGCAGTACTTC. Protein: CASSGSGVPNEQYF.

The V gene is TRBV29-1, the J gene TRBJ1-4, with TRBD1 identical over 11 bases. Germline V gene sequence: CDR1 SQVTM, CDR2 ANQGSEA. CDR3 length: 17 amino acids. The J segment lost 2 bases and the V segment lost 0 bases, leaving 5 bases of the junction unmatched. CDR3 coding DNA: TGCAGCGTTGAAGAGAACGGACAGGGGGCCACTAATGAAAAACTGTTTTTT. Its protein is CSVEENGQGATNEKLFF.

The gene calls are TRBV11-2 and TRBJ2-4, with D unclear. Trimming removed 0 bases at V and 0 bases at J, with 6 bases between. This CDR3 has 15 amino acids. Germline CDR1 reads SGHAT; CDR2 reads FQNNGV. The CDR3 nucleotides are TGTGCCAGCAGCTTAGAGGCAGGAGCCAAAAACATTCAGTACTTC. This encodes CASSLEAGAKNIQYF.

This sequence joins TRBV27 and TRBJ1-1, with D maybe TRBD1 (5 bases). Germline values: CDR1 MNHEY, CDR2 SMNVEV (reference sequence). The V gene lost 5 bases and the J gene lost 1 base, with 8 bases spanning the gap. This CDR3 is 13 amino acids long. CDR3 in DNA: TGTGCCAGCAGTCAGGGCCGGAACACTGAAGCTTTCTTT. Translating gives CASSQGRNTEAFF.

V usage is TRBV27 and J usage is TRBJ1-2; 7 nucleotides line up with TRBD1. CDR1 and CDR2 (germline): MNHEY, SMNVEV (reference sequence). Trimming took 5 bases from V and 4 from J; bases not matched to a gene: 13. The CDR3 loop spans 16 amino acids. The CDR3 DNA is TGTGCCAGCAGTCGGGGTGAATGGACAGGACCCTATGGCTACACCTTC. Protein sequence: CASSRGEWTGPYGYTF.

This clone was seen a single time. The chain combines TRBV11-2 with TRBJ1-6; 9 nucleotides line up with TRBD1. In germline, CDR1 is SGHAT, CDR2 FQNNGV. J lost 10 bases, V lost 1 base, and 5 bases had no gene match. CDR3 size: 15 residues. CDR3 nucleotide sequence: TGTGCCAGCAGCTTAGCGGGACAGGGAGACTCACCCCTCCACTTT. It yields the protein CASSLAGQGDSPLHF.

The chain is built from TRBV18 and TRBJ2-1; TRBD2 agrees at 12 bases. Germline-derived CDR1 and CDR2 are KGHSH and LQKENI. V was clipped by 8 bases and J by 4 bases; unmatched bases: 3. The CDR3 consists of 14 residues. The CDR3 nucleotides are TGTGCCAGCCGGACTAGCGGGAAATACAATGAGCAGTTCTTC. Protein sequence: CASRTSGKYNEQFF.

J is TRBJ2-1 and V is TRBV18; 7 bases agree with TRBD1. The CDR3 loop spans 15 amino acids. From germline, CDR1 is KGHSH and CDR2 LQKENI. Trimming removed 3 bases from V and 3 bases from J; junction bases left unmatched: 5. CDR3 in amino acids: CASSPLGDSYNEQFF. In nucleotides, the CDR3 is TGTGCCAGCTCACCGTTGGGGGACAGCTACAATGAGCAGTTCTTC.

As regards this clone: Other DNA sequences from this sample encode an identical CDR3 as well. The J gene is TRBJ2-2, the V gene TRBV19; possible D gene TRBD2, 6 bases. CDR1 LNHDA and CDR2 SQIVND come from the germline V gene (reference sequence). There are 15 residues in the CDR3. Trimming removed 1 base at V and 3 bases at J, with 9 bases between. The CDR3 region is CASSIGAGYTGELFF. In nucleotides, the CDR3 is TGTGCCAGTAGTATAGGCGCGGGATACACCGGGGAGCTGTTTTTT.

V is TRBV9 and J is TRBJ2-1; 10 bases match TRBD2. The CDR3 runs to 16 residues. The trim removed 0 bases at V and 3 bases at J, leaving 3 bases unmatched. Germline assignment: CDR1 SGDLS and CDR2 YYNGEE. This chain's CDR3 is CASSVAGLADYNEQFF. CDR3 DNA sequence: TGTGCCAGCAGCGTAGCAGGACTAGCGGACTACAATGAGCAGTTCTTC.

The chain carries TRBV14 and TRBJ2-3; D not resolved. V lost 5 bases to trimming and J lost 5 bases, with 17 bases between them. Germline CDR1 and CDR2: SGHDN and FVKESK. The CDR3 consists of 15 residues. The CDR3 here is CASSTRHPGRDTQYF. CDR3 DNA sequence: TGTGCCAGCAGCACCCGTCACCCAGGAAGAGATACGCAGTATTTT.

This chain uses TRBV3-1 (or the pseudogene TRBV3-2) with TRBJ1-6, with D perhaps matching TRBD1 (5 bases). The length of the CDR3 is 17 residues. Germline assignment: CDR1 LGHDT and CDR2 YNNKEL (reference sequence). V dropped 0 bases and J dropped 5 bases, with 14 bases sitting between them. As DNA, the CDR3 is TGTGCCAGCAGCCAAGATCCTAACGGGGGACATAATTCACCCCTCCACTTT. This sequence encodes CASSQDPNGGHNSPLHF.

The chain recombines TRBV6-5 with TRBJ1-1, with 7 nucleotides matching TRBD1. In germline, CDR1 is MNHEY, CDR2 SVGAGI. The junction had 4 bases not matched to a gene; V was cut back by 4 bases and J by 2 bases. The CDR3 is made up of 14 amino acids. The CDR3: CASSFGTANTEAFF. In DNA form, the CDR3 reads TGTGCCAGCAGTTTCGGGACAGCTAACACTGAAGCTTTCTTT.

The chain joins TRBV11-2 to TRBJ2-7; possibly TRBD2 for D (6 bases). This CDR3 is built from 16 residues. Germline loops: CDR1 SGHAT, CDR2 FQNNGV. Deletions cut 3 bases from V and 3 bases from J, with 18 bases between. CDR3 protein: CASSLGGGQKDYEQYF. The CDR3, as DNA: TGTGCCAGCAGCTTGGGGGGTGGGCAGAAGGACTACGAGCAGTACTTC.

The chain uses TRBV5-1 and TRBJ2-2, with D perhaps matching TRBD1 (5 bases). Germline V gives CDR1 SGHRS, CDR2 YFSETQ. This CDR3 has 16 residues. With 8 bases removed from V and 5 bases from J, the gap between germline ends came to 22 bases. CDR3 sequence: CASSQGTGSGTGELFF. The CDR3 region has the DNA TGCGCCAGTTCGCAGGGCACGGGCTCAGGGACCGGGGAGCTGTTTTTT.

The chain employs TRBV7-2 and TRBJ1-6; no reliable D call. The CDR3 has 15 amino acids. Germline V gene sequence: CDR1 SGHTA, CDR2 FQGNSA. Trimming stripped 5 bases from V and 5 bases from J, with 13 bases between. The CDR3 reads CASSLHSGNNSPLHF. CDR3 nucleotides: TGTGCCAGCAGCCTACACAGCGGTAATAATTCACCCCTCCACTTT. The variable domain in full, completed from reference TRBV7-2 and TRBJ1-6, reads GAGVSQSPSNKVTEKGKDVELRCDPISGHTALYWYRQSLGQGLEFLIYFQGNSAPDKSGLPSDRFSAERTGGSVSTLTIQRTQQEDSAVYLCASSLHSGNNSPLHFGNGTRLTVT.

This sequence joins TRBV15 and TRBJ2-1; 9 nucleotides line up with TRBD2. The J segment lost 3 bases and the V segment lost 0 bases, leaving 6 bases of the junction unmatched. Germline V gene lookup returns CDR1 LNHNV and CDR2 YYDKDF (reference sequence). The CDR3 loop spans 17 amino acids. The DNA for the CDR3 is TGTGCCACCAGCAGAGATCGTGGTAGCGGGAGCTACAATGAGCAGTTCTTC. It codes for CATSRDRGSGSYNEQFF.

The CDR3 DNA reads as TGCGCCAGCAGCCAATTTGGCGTCGGGAATGAAAAACTGTTTTTT. It codes for CASSQFGVGNEKLFF. The chain uses TRBV4-1 and TRBJ1-4; D is unclear. CDR1 is MGHRA, CDR2 YSYEKL, per germline. This CDR3 is built from 15 residues. V was pared by 2 bases and J by 5 bases, with 12 bases between.

The chain couples TRBV5-1 to TRBJ2-3, with TRBD1 identical over 8 bases. V was clipped by 4 bases and J by 1 base; unmatched bases: 8. The length of the CDR3 is 16 residues. CDR1 is SGHRS, CDR2 YFSETQ, per germline. CDR3 bases: TGCGCCAGCAGCCCTACCCTGGACAGGGGCACAGATACGCAGTATTTT. This sequence encodes CASSPTLDRGTDTQYF.

The sample holds one count of this clone. V gene TRBV5-1 combines with J gene TRBJ2-1; TRBD2 matches at 8 bases. CDR1 is SGHRS and CDR2 is YFSETQ in the germline V gene. The CDR3 covers 14 residues. Trimming at V came to 3 bases and at J to 4 bases, leaving 3 bases not matched to a gene. The CDR3 is CASSSGTRYNEQFF. As DNA, the CDR3 is TGCGCCAGCAGCTCCGGGACTAGATACAATGAGCAGTTCTTC.

The chain is built from TRBV15 and TRBJ1-2; a possible D gene is TRBD1 (6 bases). Deletions cut 1 base from V and 4 bases from J, with 13 bases between. This CDR3 has 15 residues. The germline V gene has CDR1 LNHNV and CDR2 YYDKDF (reference sequence). CDR3 loop: CATSRATGNVYGYTF. DNA of the CDR3: TGTGCCACCAGCAGAGCGACAGGCAATGTCTATGGCTACACCTTC.

V and J are TRBV5-1 and TRBJ2-1; 8 bases are shared with TRBD2. Germline loops: CDR1 SGHRS, CDR2 YFSETQ. V lost 0 bases, J lost 10 bases, and 3 bases stayed unmatched. The CDR3 consists of 13 residues. This CDR3 is CASSLAGTREQFF. The DNA of the CDR3 is TGCGCCAGCAGCTTGGCCGGGACTAGGGAGCAGTTCTTC. The full variable domain, with the rest looked up from reference TRBV5-1 and TRBJ2-1, is KAGVTQTPRYLIKTRGQQVTLSCSPISGHRSVSWYQQTPGQGLQFLFEYFSETQRNKGNFPGRFSGRQFSNSRSEMNVSTLELGDSALYLCASSLAGTREQFFGPGTRLTVL.

A single count supports this clone. The same CDR3 is also encoded by other DNA sequences in this sample. This chain links TRBV28 with TRBJ1-2, with unresolved D. Germline V gene sequence: CDR1 MDHEN, CDR2 SYDVKM. V lost 2 bases to trimming and J lost 4 bases, with 5 bases between them. The CDR3 is 12 residues long. CDR3 sequence (DNA): TGTGCCAGCAGTTTACGGAGCTATGGCTACACCTTC. It encodes CASSLRSYGYTF.

With regard to this clone: Distinct nucleotide sequences in the sample also encode this CDR3. The chain carries TRBV30 and TRBJ1-1; TRBD1 matches at 8 bases. Germline V lookup: CDR1 GTSNPN, CDR2 SVGIG (reference sequence). With V trimmed by 0 bases and J by 4 bases, 4 bases remained unmatched. The CDR3 extends over 14 amino acids. CDR3 loop: CAWSVGQGSTEAFF. The CDR3 region has the DNA TGTGCCTGGAGTGTTGGACAGGGAAGCACTGAAGCTTTCTTT.